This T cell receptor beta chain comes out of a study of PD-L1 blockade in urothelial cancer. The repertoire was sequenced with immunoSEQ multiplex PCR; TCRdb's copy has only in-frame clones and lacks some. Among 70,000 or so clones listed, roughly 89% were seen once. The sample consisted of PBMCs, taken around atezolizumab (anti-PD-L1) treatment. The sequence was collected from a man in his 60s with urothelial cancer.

CDR3 nucleotides: TGTGCCAGCAGCGTCCAGTCCAGCTCCTACGAGCAGTACTTC. Translated: CASSVQSSSYEQYF. The gene calls are TRBV9 and TRBJ2-7, with D hard to call. CDR1 is SGDLS and CDR2 is YYNGEE in the germline V gene. The ends were cut back, 2 bases at V and 0 bases at J, with 9 bases in the middle. CDR3 length equals 14 residues.